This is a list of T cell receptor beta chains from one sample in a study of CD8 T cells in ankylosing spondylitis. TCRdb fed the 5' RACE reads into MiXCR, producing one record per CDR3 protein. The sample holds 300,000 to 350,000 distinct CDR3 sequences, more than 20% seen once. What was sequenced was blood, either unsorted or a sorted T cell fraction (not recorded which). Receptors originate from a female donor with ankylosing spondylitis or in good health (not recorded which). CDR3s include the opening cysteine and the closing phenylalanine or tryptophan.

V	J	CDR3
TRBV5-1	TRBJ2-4	CASSGAYSGSSKNIQYF
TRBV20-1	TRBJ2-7	CSASGLGGSYEQYF
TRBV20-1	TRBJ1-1	CSASSGNTENTEAFF
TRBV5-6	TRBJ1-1	CASSSTRTGEAFF
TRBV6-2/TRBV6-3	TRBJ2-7	CTSSSSSATGTYEQYF
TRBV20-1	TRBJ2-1	CSAREPGRHNEQFF
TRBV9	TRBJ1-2	CASSVGDRFRYGYTF
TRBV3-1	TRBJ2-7	CASSQVLGDYEQYF
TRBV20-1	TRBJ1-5	CSALSGERAAQPQHF
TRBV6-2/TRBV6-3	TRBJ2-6	CASRDTFRGSLSGANVLTF
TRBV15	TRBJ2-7	CATSRTLVAYEQYF
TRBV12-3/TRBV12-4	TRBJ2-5	CASTQGLVAETQYF
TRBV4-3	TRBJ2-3	CASSQAMGLDTQYF
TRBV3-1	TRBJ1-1	CASSQDLTAEAFF
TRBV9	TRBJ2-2	CASQGRNTGELFF
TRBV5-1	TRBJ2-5	CASSIITGSNTGVGATETQYF
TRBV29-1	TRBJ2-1	CSVFRQWAGANEQFF
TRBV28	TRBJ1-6	CASSPGPNSPLHF
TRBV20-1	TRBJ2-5	CSAGTSGQETQYF
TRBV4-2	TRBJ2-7	CASSQPTTSGRPYEQYF
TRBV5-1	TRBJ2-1	CASMRSLNNEQFF
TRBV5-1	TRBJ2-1	CASRGTSGDNEQFF
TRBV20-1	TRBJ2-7	CSAPGQGRLQEQYF
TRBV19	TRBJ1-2	CASTDAFYGYTF
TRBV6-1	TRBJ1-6	CASTQIRDYSPLHF
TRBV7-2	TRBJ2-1	CASSSETRQFF
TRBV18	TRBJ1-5	CASSPSGSNQPQHF
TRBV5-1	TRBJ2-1	CASSEDSSYNEQFF
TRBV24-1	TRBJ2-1	CATSDPRTSGRREQFF
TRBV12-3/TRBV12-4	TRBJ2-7	CASSLGWDRVREQYF
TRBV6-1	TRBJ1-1	CASSPPGATEAFF
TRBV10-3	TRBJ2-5	CAISDKETQYF
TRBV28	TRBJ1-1	CASSLSGRLTEAFF
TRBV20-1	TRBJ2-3	CSAREPGGDTQYF
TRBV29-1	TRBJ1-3	CSAGGPGNTIYF
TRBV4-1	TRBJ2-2	CASSRGRRNTGELFF
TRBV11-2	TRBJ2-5	CASSFWTTQETQYF
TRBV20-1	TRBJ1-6	CSASSTVGNSPLHF
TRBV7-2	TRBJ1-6	CASSLLNSPLHF
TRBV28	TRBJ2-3	CASSLYRGTDTQYF
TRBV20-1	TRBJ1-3	CSAFWTAGNTIYF
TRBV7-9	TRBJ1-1	CASSLMTGGTTEAFF
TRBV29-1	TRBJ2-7	CSVGRDLYEQYF
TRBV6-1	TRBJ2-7	CASSPGGTLSYEQYF
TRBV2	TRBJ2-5	CASIGGGLYQETQYF
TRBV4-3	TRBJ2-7	CASSQATGSYEQYF
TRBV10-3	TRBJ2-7	CAISESNGRAYEQYF
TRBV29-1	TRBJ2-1	CSVEDQREFVSEQFF
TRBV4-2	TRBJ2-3	CASSQPPTGVRTDTQYF
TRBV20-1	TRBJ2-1	CSARRGPSGRNEQFF
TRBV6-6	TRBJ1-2	CASSYVGPVGYTF
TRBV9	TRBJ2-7	CASSVEAGRVYEQYF
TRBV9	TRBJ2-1	CASSVDFSGRKGEQFF